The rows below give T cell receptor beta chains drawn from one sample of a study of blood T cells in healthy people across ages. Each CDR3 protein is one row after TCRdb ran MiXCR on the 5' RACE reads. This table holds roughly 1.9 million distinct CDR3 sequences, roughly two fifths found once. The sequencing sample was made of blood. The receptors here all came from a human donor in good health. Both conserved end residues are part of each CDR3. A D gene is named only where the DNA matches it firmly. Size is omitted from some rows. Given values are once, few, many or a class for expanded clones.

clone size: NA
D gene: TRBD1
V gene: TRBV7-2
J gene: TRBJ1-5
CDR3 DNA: TGTGCCAGCAGCCTTAGGGACAGTCAAGGACAGCCCCAGCATTTT
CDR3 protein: CASSLRDSQGQPQHF

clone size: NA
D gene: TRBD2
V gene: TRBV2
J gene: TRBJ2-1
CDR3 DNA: TGTGCCAGCAGTACTACCGGGACTAGCAGCTCCTACAATGAGCAGTTCTTC
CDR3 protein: CASSTTGTSSSYNEQFF

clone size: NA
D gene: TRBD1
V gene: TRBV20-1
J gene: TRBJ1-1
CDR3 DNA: TGCAGTGCTGAGGGGGCTGTGAACACTGAAGCTTTCTTT
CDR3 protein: CSAEGAVNTEAFF

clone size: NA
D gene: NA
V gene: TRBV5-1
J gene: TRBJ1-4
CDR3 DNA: TGCGCCAGCAGCTTGGATGTGGCGGTCGGGGAAAAACTGTTTTTT
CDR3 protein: CASSLDVAVGEKLFF

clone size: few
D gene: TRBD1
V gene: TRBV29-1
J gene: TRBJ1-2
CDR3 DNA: TGCAGCGTCACAGGGGGTACGAGATATGGCTACACCTTC
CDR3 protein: CSVTGGTRYGYTF

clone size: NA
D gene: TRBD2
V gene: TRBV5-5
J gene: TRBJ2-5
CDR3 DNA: TGTGCCAGCAGCCCACCCCGTAGCGGGGGTATAGGGGGCCAAGAGACCCAGTACTTC
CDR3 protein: CASSPPRSGGIGGQETQYF

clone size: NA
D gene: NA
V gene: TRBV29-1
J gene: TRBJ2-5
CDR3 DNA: TGCAGCGTTGGAACTTTAGAGACCCAGTACTTC
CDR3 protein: CSVGTLETQYF

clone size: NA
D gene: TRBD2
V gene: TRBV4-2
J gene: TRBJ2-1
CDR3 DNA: TGTGCCAGCGCTTCAGACAGCGGGAATAAGTACAATGAGCAGTTCTTC
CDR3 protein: CASASDSGNKYNEQFF

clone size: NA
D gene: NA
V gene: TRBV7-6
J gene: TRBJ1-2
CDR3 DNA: TGTGCCAGCAGCTTAGGGGCCACCGGTAACTATGGCTACACCTTC
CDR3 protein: CASSLGATGNYGYTF

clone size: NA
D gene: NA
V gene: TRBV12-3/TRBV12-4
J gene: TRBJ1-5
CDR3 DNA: TGTGCCAGCAGTTTAGCGCCCGGGATTAGCAATCAGCCCCAGCATTTT
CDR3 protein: CASSLAPGISNQPQHF

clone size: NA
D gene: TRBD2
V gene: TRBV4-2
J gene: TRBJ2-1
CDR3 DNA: TGTGCCAGCAGCCAAGTCTCTAGCGGGGTCAATGAGCAGTTCTTC
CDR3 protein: CASSQVSSGVNEQFF

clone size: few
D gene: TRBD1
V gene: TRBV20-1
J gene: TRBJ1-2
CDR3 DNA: TGCAGTGCTAGAATTCGGGACAGGGGCTATGGCTACACCTTC
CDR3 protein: CSARIRDRGYGYTF

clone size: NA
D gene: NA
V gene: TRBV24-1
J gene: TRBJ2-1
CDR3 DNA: TGTGCCACCAGTGATGGCAGCCGACCGTTCTTC
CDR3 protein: CATSDGSRPFF

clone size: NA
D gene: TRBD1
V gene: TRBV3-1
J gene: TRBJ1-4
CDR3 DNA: TGTGCCAGCAGCGAAGACAGGGTGACAGTGACTAATGAAAAACTGTTTTTT
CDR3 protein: CASSEDRVTVTNEKLFF

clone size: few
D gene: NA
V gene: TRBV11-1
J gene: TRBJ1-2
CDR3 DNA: TGTGCCAGCAGCCTACTTGGGGAGGGCACCCCCGCGGATGGCTACACCTTC
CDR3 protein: CASSLLGEGTPADGYTF

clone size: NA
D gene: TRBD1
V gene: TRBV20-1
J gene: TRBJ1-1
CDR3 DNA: TGCAGTCCGTTGGAGGACAGGGTGAACACTGAAGCTTTCTTT
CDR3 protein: CSPLEDRVNTEAFF

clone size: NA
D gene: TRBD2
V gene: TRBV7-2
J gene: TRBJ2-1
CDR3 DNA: TGTGCCAGCAGCTTAGGCCTAGCGGGTTCCTCCCACAATGAGCAGTTCTTC
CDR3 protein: CASSLGLAGSSHNEQFF

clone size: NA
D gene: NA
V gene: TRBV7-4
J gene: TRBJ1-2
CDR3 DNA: TGTGCCAGCAGCTTACTAGGCGCTATGGGCTACACCTTC
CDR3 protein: CASSLLGAMGYTF

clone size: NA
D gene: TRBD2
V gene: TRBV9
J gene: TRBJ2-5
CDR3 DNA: TGTGCCAGCAGCCCTGGGACTAGTGGTGATGAGACCCAGTACTTC
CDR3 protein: CASSPGTSGDETQYF

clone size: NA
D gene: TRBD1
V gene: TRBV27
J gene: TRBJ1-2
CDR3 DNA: TGTGCCAGCAGCCTCGGGGCAGGGGGATTTGGTGGCTACACCTTC
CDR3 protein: CASSLGAGGFGGYTF

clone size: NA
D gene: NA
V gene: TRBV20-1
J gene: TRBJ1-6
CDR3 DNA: TGCAGTGCTAGAGCTAGTTCAAGCTCCTATAATTCACCCCTCCACTTT
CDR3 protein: CSARASSSSYNSPLHF

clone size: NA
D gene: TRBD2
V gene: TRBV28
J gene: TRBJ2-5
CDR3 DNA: TGTGCCAGCAGCCCCCCTCGAGGGCGGGGGGAGACCCAGTACTTC
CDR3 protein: CASSPPRGRGETQYF

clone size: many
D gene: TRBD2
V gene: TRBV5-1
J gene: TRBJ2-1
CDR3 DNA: TGCGCCAGCAGTCAAAGCGGGGGGAAGTACAATGAGCAGTTCTTC
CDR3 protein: CASSQSGGKYNEQFF

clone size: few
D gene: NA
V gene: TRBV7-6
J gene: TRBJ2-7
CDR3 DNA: TGTGCCAGCAGCTTGACAAACAGAGGAAACTACGAGCAGTACTTC
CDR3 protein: CASSLTNRGNYEQYF

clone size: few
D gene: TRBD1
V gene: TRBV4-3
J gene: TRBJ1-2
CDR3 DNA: TGCGCCAGCAGCCAAGATAGGGGACAGGGAGATGGCTACACCTTC
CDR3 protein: CASSQDRGQGDGYTF

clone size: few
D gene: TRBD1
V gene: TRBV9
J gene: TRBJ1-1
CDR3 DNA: TGTGCCAGCAGCGACCAAGAAAACAGGGGTACTGAAGCTTTCTTT
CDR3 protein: CASSDQENRGTEAFF

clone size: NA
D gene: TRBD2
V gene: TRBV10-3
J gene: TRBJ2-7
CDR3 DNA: TGTGCCATCAGTGACCTCGGGACTAGCGGCAATTTCTACGAGCAGTACTTC
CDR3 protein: CAISDLGTSGNFYEQYF

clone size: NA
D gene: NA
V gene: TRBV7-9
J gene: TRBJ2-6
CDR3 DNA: TGTGCCAGCGTAGCTGGGGCCAACGTCCTGACTTTC
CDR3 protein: CASVAGANVLTF

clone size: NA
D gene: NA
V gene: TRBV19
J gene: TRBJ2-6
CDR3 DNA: TGTGCCAGTAGTGTACAGAAAGGAGACTCTGGGGCCAACGTCCTGACTTTC
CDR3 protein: CASSVQKGDSGANVLTF

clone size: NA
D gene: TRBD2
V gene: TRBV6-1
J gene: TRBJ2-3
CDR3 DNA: TGTGCCAGCAGTGAAGGGAGACTAGCGGGGATTTTTCGGCAGTATTTT
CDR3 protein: CASSEGRLAGIFRQYF

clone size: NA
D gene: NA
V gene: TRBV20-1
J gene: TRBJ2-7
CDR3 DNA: TGCAGTGCTCTCGGCAGGGACTCCTACGAGCAGTACTTC
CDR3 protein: CSALGRDSYEQYF

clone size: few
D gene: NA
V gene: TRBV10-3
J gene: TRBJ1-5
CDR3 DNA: TGTGCCATCAGTGAAGGGGCATGGTATTCCCACAATCAGCCCCAGCATTTT
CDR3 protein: CAISEGAWYSHNQPQHF

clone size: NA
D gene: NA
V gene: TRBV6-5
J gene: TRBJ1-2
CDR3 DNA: TGTGCCAGCAGCTTCCGCCCGGGGGCCAACTATGGCTACACCTTC
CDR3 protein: CASSFRPGANYGYTF

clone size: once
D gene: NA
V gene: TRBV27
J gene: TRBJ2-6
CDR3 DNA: TGTGCCAGCAGTCTCGACGGCTCGACTGGGGCCAACGTCCGGACTTTC
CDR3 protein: CASSLDGSTGANVRTF

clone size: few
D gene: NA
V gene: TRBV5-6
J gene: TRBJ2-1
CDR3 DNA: TGTGCCAGCAGCACAGTAGAGAATGAGCAGTTCTTC
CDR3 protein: CASSTVENEQFF

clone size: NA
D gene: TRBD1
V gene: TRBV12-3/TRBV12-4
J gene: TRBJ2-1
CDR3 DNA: TGTGCCAGCAGTTACCGCCCCCGGGACAGAGACAATGAGCAGTTCTTC
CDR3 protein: CASSYRPRDRDNEQFF

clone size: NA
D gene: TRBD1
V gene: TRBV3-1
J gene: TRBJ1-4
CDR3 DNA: TGTGCCAGCAGCCGGGGGACAGGGGGCGAAGGGGAAAAACTGTTTTTT
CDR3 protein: CASSRGTGGEGEKLFF